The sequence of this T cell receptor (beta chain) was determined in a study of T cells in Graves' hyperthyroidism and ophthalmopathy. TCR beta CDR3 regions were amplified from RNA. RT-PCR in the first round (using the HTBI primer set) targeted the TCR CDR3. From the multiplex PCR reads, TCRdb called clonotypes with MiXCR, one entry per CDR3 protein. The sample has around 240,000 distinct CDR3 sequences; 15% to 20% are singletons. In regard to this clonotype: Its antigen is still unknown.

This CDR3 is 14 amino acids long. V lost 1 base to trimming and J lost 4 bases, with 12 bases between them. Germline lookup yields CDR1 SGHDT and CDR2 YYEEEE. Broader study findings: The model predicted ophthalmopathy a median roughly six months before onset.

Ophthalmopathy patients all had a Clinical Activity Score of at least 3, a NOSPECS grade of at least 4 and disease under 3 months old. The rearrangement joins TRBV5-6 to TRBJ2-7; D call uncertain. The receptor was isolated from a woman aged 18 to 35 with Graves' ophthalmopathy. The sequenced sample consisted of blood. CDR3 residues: CASSLSLRNYEQYF. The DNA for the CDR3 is TGTGCCAGCAGCTTGTCTCTACGAAATTACGAGCAGTACTTC.